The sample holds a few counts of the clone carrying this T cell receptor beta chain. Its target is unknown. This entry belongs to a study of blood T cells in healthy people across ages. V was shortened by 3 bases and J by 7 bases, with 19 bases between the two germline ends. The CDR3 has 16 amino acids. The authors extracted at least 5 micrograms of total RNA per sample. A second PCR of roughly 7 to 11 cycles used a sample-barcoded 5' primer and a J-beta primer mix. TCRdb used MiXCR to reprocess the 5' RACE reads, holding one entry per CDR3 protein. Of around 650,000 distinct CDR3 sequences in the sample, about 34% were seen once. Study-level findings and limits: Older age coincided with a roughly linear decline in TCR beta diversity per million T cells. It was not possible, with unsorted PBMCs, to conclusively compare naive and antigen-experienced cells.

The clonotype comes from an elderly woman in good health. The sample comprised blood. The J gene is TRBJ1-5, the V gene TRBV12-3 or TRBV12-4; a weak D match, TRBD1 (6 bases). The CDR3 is CASSFYRGGARQPQHF. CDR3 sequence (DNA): TGTGCCAGCAGTTTTTATCGGGGGGGGGCTAGGCAGCCCCAGCATTTT.